This TCR beta chain appears in the sequencing data of a study of cytomegalovirus exposure and HLA in healthy donors. Whole-study results and caveats: A later analysis linked a missense DCLRE1C variant to TCR beta V- and J-gene trimming. In a later analysis, an Asian-associated ancestry cluster reportedly showed fewer N-insertions than the approximately 620-donor mean.

This CDR3 is built from 15 residues. From germline, CDR1 is SEHNR and CDR2 FQNEAQ (reference sequence). Vbeta (60) and Jbeta (13) primers were used in the PCR. The table came from immunoSEQ multiplex PCR; TCRdb's copy has only in-frame clones and leaves some out. The repertoire holds about 160,000 clones, with about 77% as singletons. Regarding this clone: Its antigen remains unidentified. The junction shows a germline mismatch at one end, possibly a read error. Other DNA sequences in the sample encode the same CDR3.

Sequencing was performed on PBMCs. This chain joins TRBV7-9 and TRBJ1-5, with TRBD1 as a possible D gene (6 bases). The clonotype originates from a young man in good health and CMV-seronegative. CDR3 in amino acids: CASSDRQDSNQPQHF. In DNA form, the CDR3 reads TGTGCCAGCAGCGACCGACAGGATAGCAATCAGCCCCAGCATTTC. Using reference TRBV7-9 and TRBJ1-5 for the parts outside the CDR3, the full variable domain is DTGVSQNPRHKITKRGQNVTFRCDPISEHNRLYWYRQTLGQGPEFLTYFQNEAQLEKSRLLSDRFSAERPKGSFSTLEIQRTEQGDSAMYLCASSDRQDSNQPQHFGDGTRLSIL.